Each of the 25 T cell receptor beta chains below was sequenced from the same sample in a study of T cells after yellow fever vaccination. TCRdb redid the calling of the 5' RACE reads with MiXCR, one entry per CDR3 protein. This table has around 310,000 distinct CDR3 sequences, around 3.9% appearing once. This sample comprised PBMCs, obtained on the day of the yellow fever booster vaccination. Receptor source: a man between 18 and 29 years old who received the YFV17D yellow fever vaccine.

The chain is built from TRBV11-3 and TRBJ2-1, with D perhaps matching TRBD1 (6 bases). This CDR3 contains 14 residues. Trimming cost V 1 base and J 5 bases, with 9 bases left between them. Germline assignment: CDR1 SGHNT and CDR2 YENEEA. The CDR3 sequence is CASSLGGTNNEQFF. CDR3 bases: TGTGCCAGCAGCTTAGGGGGGACAAACAATGAGCAGTTCTTC.

Worth noting for this clonotype: This may be a read error, as it is one base from a much larger clone. J is TRBJ1-2 and V is TRBV5-4; no clear D. The CDR3 has 13 amino acids. Germline assignment: CDR1 SGHNT and CDR2 YYREEE (reference sequence). The DNA of the CDR3 is TGTGCCAGCAGCTTGATGGGGAAGGATGGCCACACCTTC. It yields the protein CASSLMGKDGHTF.

The chain recombines TRBV7-9 with TRBJ2-3, with no clear D. The CDR3 is made up of 16 amino acids. CDR1 is SEHNR and CDR2 is FQNEAQ in the germline V gene (reference sequence). Trimming shortened V by 5 bases and J by 4 bases, and 19 bases separated the two germline ends. CDR3 in DNA: TGTGCCAGCAGCCCCCCCGGCGGACCAACAGCAGATACGCAGTATTTT. As protein: CASSPPGGPTADTQYF.

V and J are TRBV7-9 and TRBJ2-2, with TRBD1 as a possible D gene (6 bases). The CDR3 extends over 14 amino acids. Germline CDR1 is SEHNR and CDR2 is FQNEAQ (reference sequence). Trimming stripped 11 bases from V and 3 bases from J, with 16 bases between. The CDR3 region has the DNA TGTGCCTCCAGAGCCTGGGGGCACACCGGGGAGCTGTTTTTT. Amino acid sequence: CASRAWGHTGELFF.

This chain uses TRBV7-9 with TRBJ2-2; 7 bases align to TRBD1. The germline gives CDR1 SEHNR, CDR2 FQNEAQ (reference sequence). This CDR3 region has 15 residues. The V segment lost 5 bases and the J segment 1 base; nucleotides outside the gene matches: 4. The CDR3 reads CASSRRTGNTGELFF. CDR3 nucleotide sequence: TGTGCCAGCAGCAGACGGACAGGGAACACCGGGGAGCTGTTTTTT.

The CDR3 nucleotides read TGTGCCAGCAGCTTTTCTCGGGCCCGCACCACCGGGGAGCTGTTTTTT. It yields the protein CASSFSRARTTGELFF. The V gene is TRBV7-6, the J gene TRBJ2-2, with D hard to call. The CDR3 consists of 16 residues. Germline values: CDR1 SGHVS, CDR2 FNYEAQ. Trimming stripped 3 bases from V and 4 bases from J, with 15 bases between.

This clonotype was seen repeatedly, ten times or more. The chain carries TRBV5-5 and TRBJ1-5; D is uncertain. Germline CDR1 reads SGHKS; CDR2 reads YYEKEE (reference sequence). Trimming took 5 bases from V and 0 from J, leaving 12 bases between them. This CDR3 has 15 residues. CDR3 protein: CASSYGLYSNQPQHF. CDR3 coding DNA: TGTGCCAGCAGTTACGGACTGTATAGCAATCAGCCCCAGCATTTT.

This clonotype showed up many times. The chain joins TRBV24-1 to TRBJ2-1; tentative D call: TRBD2 (5 bases). Germline values: CDR1 KGHDR, CDR2 SFDVKD. The CDR3 contains 12 residues. V was trimmed by 9 bases and J by 7 bases, leaving 12 bases between them. CDR3 sequence reads: CATGGTPNEQFF. CDR3 nucleotides: TGTGCCACCGGAGGAACGCCGAATGAGCAGTTCTTC.

In this sample, this clonotype turned up many times. The chain is built from TRBV2 and TRBJ2-7; 10 bases map to TRBD1. CDR1 is SNHLY and CDR2 is FYNNEI in the germline V gene. The V segment lost 6 bases and the J segment 2 bases; nucleotides outside the gene matches: 7. The CDR3 extends over 15 amino acids. CDR3 residues: CASRLPGQGAYEQYF. CDR3 nucleotide sequence: TGTGCCAGCAGGCTCCCAGGACAGGGGGCCTACGAGCAGTACTTC.

This chain joins TRBV9 and TRBJ1-1, with D uncertain. This CDR3 has 13 amino acids. The V gene's germline CDR1 is SGDLS and CDR2 YYNGEE. Trimming cost V 2 bases and J 0 bases, with 5 bases left between them. The CDR3 loop is CASSVIMNTEAFF. The DNA for the CDR3 is TGTGCCAGCAGCGTTATAATGAACACTGAAGCTTTCTTT.

This clonotype was observed a handful of times. The chain carries TRBV7-2 and TRBJ2-1; 8 bases agree with TRBD2. V gave up 3 bases and J gave up 2 bases; unmatched junction bases: 3. The germline V gene has CDR1 SGHTA and CDR2 FQGNSA. The CDR3 runs 15 residues. In DNA form, the CDR3 reads TGTGCCAGCAGCTTCCATAGCGGGGCCTACAATGAGCAGTTCTTC. Its translation is CASSFHSGAYNEQFF. Full variable domain (outside the CDR3, taken from reference TRBV7-2 and TRBJ2-1): GAGVSQSPSNKVTEKGKDVELRCDPISGHTALYWYRQSLGQGLEFLIYFQGNSAPDKSGLPSDRFSAERTGGSVSTLTIQRTQQEDSAVYLCASSFHSGAYNEQFFGPGTRLTVL.

The V gene is TRBV6-5, the J gene TRBJ2-1; D is possibly TRBD1 (6 bases). Germline V gene sequence: CDR1 MNHEY, CDR2 SVGAGI. The length of the CDR3 is 16 residues. The ends were cut back, 2 bases at V and 3 bases at J, with 14 bases in the middle. As DNA, the CDR3 is TGTGCCAGCAGTTACCAGACCGGGACACTCTACAATGAGCAGTTCTTC. It encodes CASSYQTGTLYNEQFF.

This clonotype has just a few counts. V usage is TRBV7-2 and J usage is TRBJ2-4; 8 bases are a match to TRBD2. The CDR3 sequence is 15 residues long. The V and J ends lost 2 bases and 7 bases, in that order; junction bases with no gene match: 7. Germline V CDR1 and CDR2: SGHTA, FQGNSA. CDR3 sequence reads: CASSLTGGADNIQYF. The CDR3 DNA sequence: TGTGCCAGCAGCTTAACCGGGGGGGCCGATAACATTCAGTACTTC. The variable domain in full, with the rest retrieved from reference TRBV7-2 and TRBJ2-4, is GAGVSQSPSNKVTEKGKDVELRCDPISGHTALYWYRQSLGQGLEFLIYFQGNSAPDKSGLPSDRFSAERTGGSVSTLTIQRTQQEDSAVYLCASSLTGGADNIQYFGAGTRLSVL.

This clonotype was seen a handful of times. The chain uses TRBV4-1 and TRBJ2-3; D tentatively fits TRBD1 or TRBD2 (6 bases each). The CDR3 has 17 residues. CDR1 is MGHRA, CDR2 YSYEKL, per germline. Trimming pared 5 bases from V and 2 bases from J, leaving 20 bases between. CDR3 in DNA: TGCGCCAGCAGCTCCCCGGGGGCTAGCGCCACCACAGATACGCAGTATTTT. Its protein product is CASSSPGASATTDTQYF.

This clonotype occurred a few times. The rearrangement uses TRBV29-1 and TRBJ2-7; no definite D call. The CDR3 has 11 amino acids. V lost 6 bases, J lost 4 bases, and 10 bases lay in between. The V gene's germline CDR1 is SQVTM and CDR2 ANQGSEA. CDR3 nucleotide sequence: TGCAGCGTCGATGACAAGTACGAGCAGTACTTC. This encodes CSVDDKYEQYF.

The gene calls are TRBV6-1 and TRBJ2-1; D might be TRBD1 (6 bases). The ends were cut back, 6 bases at V and 5 bases at J, with 11 bases in the middle. The CDR3 is 13 residues long. Germline assignment: CDR1 MNHNS and CDR2 SASEGT. This chain's CDR3 is CASRQGFDNEQFF. The DNA of the CDR3 is TGTGCCAGCAGACAGGGATTTGACAATGAGCAGTTCTTC.

This clonotype was recorded many times. The CDR3 spells CASSPRAQKNTGELFF. The DNA for the CDR3 is TGCGCCAGCAGCCCACGGGCGCAAAAGAACACCGGGGAGCTGTTTTTT. The chain joins TRBV5-1 to TRBJ2-2; D unclear. Trimming cost V 4 bases and J 1 base, with 14 bases left between them. The CDR3 is 16 amino acids. Per germline, CDR1 SGHRS and CDR2 YFSETQ.

V gene TRBV19 combines with J gene TRBJ1-2; 7 bases are a match to TRBD1. Trimming at V came to 2 bases and at J to 6 bases, leaving 3 bases not matched to a gene. The CDR3 runs to 13 residues. CDR1 and CDR2 from the germline V gene are LNHDA and SQIVND (reference sequence). This chain's CDR3 is CASSIRQGNGYTF. The CDR3 nucleotides read TGTGCCAGTAGTATACGACAGGGCAATGGCTACACCTTC.

The chain links TRBV6-1 to TRBJ2-2; 11 nucleotides align to TRBD1. Germline loops: CDR1 MNHNS, CDR2 SASEGT. The V gene end was trimmed by 6 bases and the J gene end by 4 bases; junction bases not matched to a gene: 13. The CDR3 covers 18 residues. Here the CDR3 DNA reads TGTGCCAGCAGGGGGGGGACAGGGGGTAAAGTTGGCACCGGGGAGCTGTTTTTT. Residues: CASRGGTGGKVGTGELFF.

The chain employs TRBV11-2 and TRBJ2-3; TRBD2 is a possible D gene (5 bases). Trimming left V 1 base short and J 10 bases short, with 12 bases between. The CDR3 covers 13 residues. Per the germline V gene, CDR1 is SGHAT and CDR2 is FQNNGV. The CDR3 is CASSLVDSLPQYF. The CDR3 coding sequence is TGTGCCAGCAGCTTAGTGGACTCCCTTCCGCAGTATTTT. Combining the CDR3 with reference TRBV11-2 and TRBJ2-3 gives the whole variable domain EAGVAQSPRYKIIEKRQSVAFWCNPISGHATLYWYQQILGQGPKLLIQFQNNGVVDDSQLPKDRFSAERLKGVDSTLKIQPAKLEDSAVYLCASSLVDSLPQYFGPGTRLTVL.

There are many counts of this clonotype. The chain is built from TRBV10-3 and TRBJ2-7; 10 nucleotides match TRBD1. Trimming took 6 bases from V and 7 from J; bases not matched to a gene: 6. The CDR3 has 13 amino acids. Germline-derived CDR1 and CDR2 are ENHRY and SYGVKD. This CDR3 reads CAIRGDRGLEQYV. Written as DNA, the CDR3 is TGTGCCATCAGGGGGGACAGGGGTCTAGAGCAGTACGTC.

The table lists this clonotype with a few counts. The chain is built from TRBV9 and TRBJ2-1; 8 bases map to TRBD2. This CDR3 comprises 15 residues. CDR1 is SGDLS and CDR2 is YYNGEE in the germline V gene. The V gene end was trimmed by 4 bases and the J gene end by 4 bases; junction bases not matched to a gene: 7. In DNA, the CDR3 is TGTGCCAGCAGCCTCCGGGGGGGGCAGTACAATGAGCAGTTCTTC. This encodes CASSLRGGQYNEQFF.

This clonotype appeared a few times. This sequence joins TRBV6-2 or TRBV6-3 and TRBJ2-1; D tentatively fits TRBD1 or TRBD2 (6 bases each). V was cut by 5 bases and J by 0 bases, with 17 bases left in between. This CDR3 has 17 amino acids. The germline V gene encodes CDR1 MNHEY and CDR2 SVGEGT. CDR3 coding DNA: TGTGCCAGCAGTCGAGGGGGACTTTCTTTCTCCTACAATGAGCAGTTCTTC. It specifies CASSRGGLSFSYNEQFF.

There are many counts of this clonotype. The V gene is TRBV7-8, the J gene TRBJ1-1, with D perhaps TRBD1 (5 bases). The CDR3 runs 12 residues. The germline gives CDR1 SGHVS, CDR2 FQNEAQ. V was cut by 10 bases and J by 1 base, with 10 bases left in between. CDR3 in DNA: TGTGCCACCCGTGGGGGGAACACTGAAGCTTTCTTT. Protein sequence: CATRGGNTEAFF.

This clonotype was counted many times. The rearrangement links TRBV6-2 or TRBV6-3 to TRBJ2-1; D is possibly TRBD1 or TRBD2 (5 bases each). V was cut by 0 bases and J by 2 bases, with 17 bases left in between. The CDR3 runs to 18 residues. CDR1 and CDR2 (germline): MNHEY, SVGEGT. In DNA, the CDR3 is TGTGCCAGCAGTTACTCAATGGGACGGGGCTGGACCTACAATGAGCAGTTCTTC. Amino acid sequence: CASSYSMGRGWTYNEQFF.